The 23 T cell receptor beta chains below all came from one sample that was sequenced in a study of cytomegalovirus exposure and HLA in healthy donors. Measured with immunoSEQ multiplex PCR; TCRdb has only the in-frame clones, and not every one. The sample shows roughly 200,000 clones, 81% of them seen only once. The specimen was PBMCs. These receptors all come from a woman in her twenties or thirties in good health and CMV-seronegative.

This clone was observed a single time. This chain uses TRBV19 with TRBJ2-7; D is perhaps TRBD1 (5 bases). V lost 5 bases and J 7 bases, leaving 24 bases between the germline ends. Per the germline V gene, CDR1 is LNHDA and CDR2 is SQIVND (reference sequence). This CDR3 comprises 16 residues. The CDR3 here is CASSPSQGLTSREQYF. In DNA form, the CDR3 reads TGTGCCAGTAGTCCCTCCCAGGGCCTCACATCGCGGGAGCAGTACTTC.

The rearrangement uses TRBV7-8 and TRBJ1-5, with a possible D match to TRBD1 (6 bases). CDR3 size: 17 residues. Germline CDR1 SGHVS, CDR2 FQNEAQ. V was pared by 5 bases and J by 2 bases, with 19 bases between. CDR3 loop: CASSPLGGGDGNQPQHF. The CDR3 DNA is TGTGCCAGCAGCCCACTCGGGGGGGGCGATGGCAATCAGCCCCAGCATTTT. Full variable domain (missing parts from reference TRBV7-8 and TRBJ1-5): GAGVSQSPRYKVAKRGQDVALRCDPISGHVSLFWYQQALGQGPEFLTYFQNEAQLDKSGLPSDRFFAERPEGSVSTLKIQRTQQEDSAVYLCASSPLGGGDGNQPQHFGDGTRLSIL.

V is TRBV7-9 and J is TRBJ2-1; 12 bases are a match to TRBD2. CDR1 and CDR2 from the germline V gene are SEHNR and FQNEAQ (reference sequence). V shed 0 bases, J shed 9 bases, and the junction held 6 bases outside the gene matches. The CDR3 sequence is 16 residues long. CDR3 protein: CASSLAASGGAGEQFF. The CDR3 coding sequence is TGTGCCAGCAGCTTAGCGGCTAGCGGGGGGGCAGGTGAGCAGTTCTTC. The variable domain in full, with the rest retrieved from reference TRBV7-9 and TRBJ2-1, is DTGVSQNPRHKITKRGQNVTFRCDPISEHNRLYWYRQTLGQGPEFLTYFQNEAQLEKSRLLSDRFSAERPKGSFSTLEIQRTEQGDSAMYLCASSLAASGGAGEQFFGPGTRLTVL.

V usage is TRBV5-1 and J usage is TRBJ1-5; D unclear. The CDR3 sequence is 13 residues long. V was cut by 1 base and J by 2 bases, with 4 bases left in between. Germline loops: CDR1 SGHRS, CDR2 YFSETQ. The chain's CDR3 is CASSLIGNQPQHF. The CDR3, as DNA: TGCGCCAGCAGCTTGATCGGCAATCAGCCCCAGCATTTT.

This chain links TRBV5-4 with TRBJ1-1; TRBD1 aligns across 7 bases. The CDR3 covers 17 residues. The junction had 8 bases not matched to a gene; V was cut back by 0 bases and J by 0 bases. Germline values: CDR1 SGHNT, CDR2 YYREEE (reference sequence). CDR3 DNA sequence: TGTGCCAGCAGCTTGGTCCGGGACAGCAACATGAACACTGAAGCTTTCTTT. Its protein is CASSLVRDSNMNTEAFF.

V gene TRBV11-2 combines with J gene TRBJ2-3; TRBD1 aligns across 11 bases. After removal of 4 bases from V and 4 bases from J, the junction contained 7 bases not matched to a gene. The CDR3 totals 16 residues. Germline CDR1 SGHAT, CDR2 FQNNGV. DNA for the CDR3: TGTGCCAGCAGCTCATCGGACAGGGGGCACCCAGATACGCAGTATTTT. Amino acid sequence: CASSSSDRGHPDTQYF.

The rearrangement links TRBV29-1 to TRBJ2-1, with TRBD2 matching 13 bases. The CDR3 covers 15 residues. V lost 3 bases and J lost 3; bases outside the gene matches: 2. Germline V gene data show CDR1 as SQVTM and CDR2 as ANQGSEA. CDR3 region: CSVDGLAGDYNEQFF. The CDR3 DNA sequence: TGCAGCGTTGACGGACTAGCGGGAGACTACAATGAGCAGTTCTTC.

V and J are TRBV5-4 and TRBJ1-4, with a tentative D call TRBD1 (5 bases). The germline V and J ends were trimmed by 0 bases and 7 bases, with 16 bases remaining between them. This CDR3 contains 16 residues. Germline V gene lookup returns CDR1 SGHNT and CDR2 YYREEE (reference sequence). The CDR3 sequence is CASSLEVSAGGEKLFF. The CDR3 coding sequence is TGTGCCAGCAGCTTGGAGGTCTCAGCCGGGGGTGAAAAACTGTTTTTT. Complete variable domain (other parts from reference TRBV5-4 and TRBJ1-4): ETGVTQSPTHLIKTRGQQVTLRCSSQSGHNTVSWYQQALGQGPQFIFQYYREEENGRGNFPPRFSGLQFPNYSSELNVNALELDDSALYLCASSLEVSAGGEKLFFGSGTQLSVL.

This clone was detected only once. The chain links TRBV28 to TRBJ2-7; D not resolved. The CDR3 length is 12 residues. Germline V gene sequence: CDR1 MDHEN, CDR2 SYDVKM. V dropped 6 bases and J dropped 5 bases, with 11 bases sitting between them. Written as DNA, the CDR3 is TGTGCCAGCAGCCCCCCAAGAGACGAGCAGTACTTC. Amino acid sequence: CASSPPRDEQYF.

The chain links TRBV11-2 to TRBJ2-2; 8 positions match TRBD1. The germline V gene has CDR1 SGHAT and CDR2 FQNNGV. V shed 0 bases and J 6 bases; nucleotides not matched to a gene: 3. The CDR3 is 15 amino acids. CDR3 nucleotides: TGTGCCAGCAGCTTAGATAACAGGGGGTCCGGGGAGCTGTTTTTT. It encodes CASSLDNRGSGELFF.

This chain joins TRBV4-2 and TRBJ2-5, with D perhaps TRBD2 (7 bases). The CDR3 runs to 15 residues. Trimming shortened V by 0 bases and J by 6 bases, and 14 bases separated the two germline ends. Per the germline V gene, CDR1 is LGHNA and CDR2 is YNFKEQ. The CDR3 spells CASSQDSGRGKTQYF. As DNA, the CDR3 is TGTGCCAGCAGCCAAGATTCTGGGAGGGGGAAGACCCAGTACTTC.

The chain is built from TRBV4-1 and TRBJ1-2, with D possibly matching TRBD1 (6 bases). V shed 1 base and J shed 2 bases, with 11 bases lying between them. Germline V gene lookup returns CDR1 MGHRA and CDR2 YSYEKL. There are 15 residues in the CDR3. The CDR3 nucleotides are TGCGCCAGCAGCCAAGGGGGGCGGGGGAACTATGGCTACACCTTC. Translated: CASSQGGRGNYGYTF.

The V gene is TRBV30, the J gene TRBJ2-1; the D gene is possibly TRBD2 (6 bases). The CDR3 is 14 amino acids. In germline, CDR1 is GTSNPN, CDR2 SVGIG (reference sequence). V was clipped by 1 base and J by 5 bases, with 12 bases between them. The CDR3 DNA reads TGTGCCTGGAGTGGAGGGAGGTCCCACAATGAGCAGTTCTTC. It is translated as CAWSGGRSHNEQFF.

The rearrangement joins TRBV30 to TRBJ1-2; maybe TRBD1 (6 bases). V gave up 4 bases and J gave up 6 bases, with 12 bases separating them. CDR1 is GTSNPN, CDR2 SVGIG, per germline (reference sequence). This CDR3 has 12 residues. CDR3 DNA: TGTGCCTGGACAGGGGAGGGGAATGGCTACACCTTC. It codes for CAWTGEGNGYTF. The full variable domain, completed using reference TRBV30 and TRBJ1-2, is SQTIHQWPATLVQPVGSPLSLECTVEGTSNPNLYWYRQAAGRGLQLLFYSVGIGQISSEVPQNLSASRPQDRQFILSSKKLLLSDSGFYLCAWTGEGNGYTFGSGTRLTVV.

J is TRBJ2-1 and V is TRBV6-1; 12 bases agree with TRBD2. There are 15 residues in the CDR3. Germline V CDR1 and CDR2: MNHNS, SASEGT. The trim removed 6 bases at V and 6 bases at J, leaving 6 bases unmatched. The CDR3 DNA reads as TGTGCCAGCAGGTGGACTAGCGGGACCCTCAATGAGCAGTTCTTC. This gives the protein CASRWTSGTLNEQFF.

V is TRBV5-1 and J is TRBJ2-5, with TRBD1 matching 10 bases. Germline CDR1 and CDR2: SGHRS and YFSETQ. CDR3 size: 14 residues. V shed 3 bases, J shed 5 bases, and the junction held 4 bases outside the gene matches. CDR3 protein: CASSSGQGQETQYF. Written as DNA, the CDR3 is TGCGCCAGCAGCTCGGGACAGGGGCAGGAGACCCAGTACTTC.

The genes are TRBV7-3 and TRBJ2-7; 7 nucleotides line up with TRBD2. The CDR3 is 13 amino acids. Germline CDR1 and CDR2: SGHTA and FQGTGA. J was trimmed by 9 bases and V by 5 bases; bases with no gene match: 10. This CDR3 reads CASSPAGPSTQYF. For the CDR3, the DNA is TGTGCCAGCAGCCCAGCGGGACCCTCAACGCAGTACTTC. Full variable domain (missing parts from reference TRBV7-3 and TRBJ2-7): GAGVSQTPSNKVTEKGKYVELRCDPISGHTALYWYRQSLGQGPEFLIYFQGTGAADDSGLPNDRFFAVRPEGSVSTLKIQRTERGDSAVYLCASSPAGPSTQYFGPGTRLTVT.

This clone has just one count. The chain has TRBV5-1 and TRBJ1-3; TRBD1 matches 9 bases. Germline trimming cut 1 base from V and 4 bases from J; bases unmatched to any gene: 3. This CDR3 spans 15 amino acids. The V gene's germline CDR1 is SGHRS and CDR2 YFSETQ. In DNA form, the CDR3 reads TGCGCCAGCAGCTTGCAGGGGACAGGGGGAAACACCATATATTTT. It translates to CASSLQGTGGNTIYF.

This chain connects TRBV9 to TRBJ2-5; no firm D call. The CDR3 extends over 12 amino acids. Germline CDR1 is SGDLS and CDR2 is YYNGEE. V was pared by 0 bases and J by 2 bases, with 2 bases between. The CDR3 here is CASSVAQETQYF. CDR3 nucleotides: TGTGCCAGCAGCGTAGCACAAGAGACCCAGTACTTC.

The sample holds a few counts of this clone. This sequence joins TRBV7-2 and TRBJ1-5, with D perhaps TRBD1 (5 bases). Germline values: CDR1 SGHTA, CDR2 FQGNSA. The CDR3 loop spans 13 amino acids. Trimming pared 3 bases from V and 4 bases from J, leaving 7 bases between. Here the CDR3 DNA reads TGTGCCAGCAGCTTTACAGGAAATCAGCCCCAGCATTTT. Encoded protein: CASSFTGNQPQHF.

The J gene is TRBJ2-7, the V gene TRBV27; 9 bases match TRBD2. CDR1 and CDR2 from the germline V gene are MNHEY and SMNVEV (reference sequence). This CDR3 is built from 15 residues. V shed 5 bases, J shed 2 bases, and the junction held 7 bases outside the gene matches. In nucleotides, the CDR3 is TGTGCCAGCAGTCTGAAAGCGGGGGGCCCCTACGAGCAGTACTTC. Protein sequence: CASSLKAGGPYEQYF.

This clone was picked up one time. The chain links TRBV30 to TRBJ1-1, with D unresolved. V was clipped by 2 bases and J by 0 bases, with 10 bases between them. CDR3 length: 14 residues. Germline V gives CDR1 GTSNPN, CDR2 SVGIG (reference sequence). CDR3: CAWSRNLVNTEAFF. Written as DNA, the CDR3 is TGTGCCTGGAGTAGAAATCTAGTGAACACTGAAGCTTTCTTT.

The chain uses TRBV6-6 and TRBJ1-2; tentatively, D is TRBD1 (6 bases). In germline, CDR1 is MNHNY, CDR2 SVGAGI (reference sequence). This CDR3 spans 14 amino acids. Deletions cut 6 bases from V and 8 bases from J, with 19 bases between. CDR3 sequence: CASSPMGGADGYTF. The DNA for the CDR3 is TGTGCCAGCAGCCCCATGGGGGGGGCGGACGGCTACACCTTC.